This section outlines one T cell receptor (beta chain) sequence together with its context. Authors' analysis steps: It was from reference gene primer amplification that nucleated cell counts were estimated. Generated by immunoSEQ multiplex PCR, the TCRdb table keeps only in-frame clones and is missing some. V and J calls plus clone size are reproduced from that table; the DNA served to infer D and trimming. The table records tens of thousands of clones, about 91% of them present only once. Trimming removed 3 bases from V and 4 bases from J; junction bases left unmatched: 6. CDR1 and CDR2 (germline): SGHRS, YFSETQ. The CDR3 totals 14 residues. The source of the sample is a study of blood T cell repertoires in COVID-19. About the study: Both acute and convalescent COVID-19 samples were obtained from the United States, Italy and Spain. The analysed material was cDNA or gDNA that came from T cells, B-cell-depleted T cells, or PBMCs.

The chain combines TRBV5-1 with TRBJ2-5; 7 bases are a match to TRBD2. Sample: peripheral blood. The receptor was isolated from an elderly woman with active or convalescent COVID-19. The DNA for the CDR3 is TGCGCCAGCAGCTCTCCCTGGGAGGGAGAGACCCAGTACTTC. This gives the protein CASSSPWEGETQYF.